This passage covers 24 T cell receptor beta chains from one sample sequenced in a study of blood T cell repertoires in COVID-19. TCRdb's table, derived via immunoSEQ multiplex PCR, lists solely in-frame clones and lacks some. The sample has approximately 97,000 clones; roughly 80% are singletons. The sample comprised peripheral blood. The receptors originated from a man aged 55 to 69 with acute or convalescent COVID-19.

The chain has TRBV21-1 and TRBJ2-7; the tabulated D call, TRBD1, remains unverified against the DNA. TRBV21-1 is given as a pseudogene. This CDR3 has 12 residues. Written as DNA, the CDR3 is TGTGCCAGCATCCTGGCAACCTACGAGCAGTACTTC. Translated, it gives CASILATYEQYF.

The chain is built from TRBV28 and TRBJ2-7; 13 bases line up with TRBD2. Germline loops: CDR1 MDHEN, CDR2 SYDVKM. The CDR3 is 15 residues long. With 5 bases clipped from V and 4 bases from J, the junction kept 5 bases outside the gene matches. CDR3 protein: CASSVSGLAGYEQYF. CDR3 bases: TGTGCCAGCAGTGTGTCGGGACTAGCGGGATACGAGCAGTACTTC.

This chain links TRBV7-2 with TRBJ2-5, with D maybe TRBD2 (6 bases). The CDR3 totals 14 residues. Trimming shortened V by 3 bases and J by 1 base, and 9 bases separated the two germline ends. Germline CDR1 SGHTA, CDR2 FQGNSA. CDR3 sequence reads: CASSFGGAQETQYF. The CDR3 DNA follows: TGTGCCAGCAGCTTCGGCGGGGCCCAAGAGACCCAGTACTTC.

For the CDR3, the DNA is TGTGCCAGCTCACCACCCGGGACTAGCCGGGACAATGAGCAGTTCTTC. This translates into CASSPPGTSRDNEQFF. The gene calls are TRBV18 and TRBJ2-1; 9 bases map to TRBD2. The CDR3 loop spans 16 amino acids. Germline lookup yields CDR1 KGHSH and CDR2 LQKENI. The trim removed 0 bases at V and 5 bases at J, leaving 5 bases unmatched.

This clone has only a few counts. The J gene is TRBJ1-2, the V gene TRBV11-1, with D tentatively TRBD1 (6 bases). The length of the CDR3 is 15 residues. Deletions cut 4 bases from V and 0 bases from J, with 12 bases between. Germline V gene lookup returns CDR1 SGHAT and CDR2 FQDESV (reference sequence). CDR3 in amino acids: CASSSNGQTNYGYTF. The CDR3 DNA follows: TGTGCCAGCAGCTCCAACGGACAGACTAACTATGGCTACACCTTC.

The rearrangement links TRBV6-5 to TRBJ2-7, with 8 bases aligning to TRBD2. This CDR3 is built from 14 residues. V gave up 7 bases and J gave up 2 bases; unmatched junction bases: 7. The germline CDR1 and CDR2 sequences are MNHEY and SVGAGI. The CDR3 coding sequence is TGTGCCAGCATGCGGGGGGCACGTACCTACGAGCAGTACTTC. Its translation: CASMRGARTYEQYF.

The chain couples TRBV4-3 to TRBJ1-5; D uncertain. V dropped 0 bases and J dropped 9 bases, with 9 bases sitting between them. Looked up from germline, CDR1 is LGHNA and CDR2 is YSLEER. The CDR3 loop spans 13 amino acids. The CDR3 loop reads CASSQDFTRPQHF. For the CDR3, the DNA is TGCGCCAGCAGCCAAGATTTTACCAGGCCCCAGCATTTT.

J is TRBJ2-3 and V is TRBV11-3, with D tentatively TRBD1 (8 bases). Trimming shortened V by 5 bases and J by 5 bases, and 11 bases separated the two germline ends. This CDR3 region has 13 residues. The germline CDR1 and CDR2 sequences are SGHNT and YENEEA. In DNA form, the CDR3 reads TGTGCCAGCAGCAACAGGGGGGGAGATACGCAGTATTTT. Translation: CASSNRGGDTQYF.

The chain couples TRBV11-2 to TRBJ1-1; weak D call: TRBD1 (5 bases). The CDR3 covers 14 residues. Germline CDR1 is SGHAT and CDR2 is FQNNGV. V was pared by 3 bases and J by 1 base, with 9 bases between. CDR3: CASSFMGRNTEAFF. The CDR3 bases are TGTGCCAGCAGCTTCATGGGGCGGAACACTGAAGCTTTCTTT.

This chain joins TRBV28 and TRBJ1-2; unclear D gene. Germline CDR1 is MDHEN and CDR2 is SYDVKM. V shed 5 bases and J shed 1 base, with 17 bases lying between them. The CDR3 sequence is 16 residues long. The CDR3: CASSTIRTYGNYGYTF. CDR3 bases: TGTGCCAGCAGTACGATCCGGACTTACGGTAACTATGGCTACACCTTC.

In DNA, the CDR3 is TGTGCCAGCAGCCAAGCCACTAGCGGGAGGTTCCCCTACGAGCAGTACTTC. It encodes CASSQATSGRFPYEQYF. This chain uses TRBV3-1 (or the pseudogene TRBV3-2) with TRBJ2-7, with 12 bases identical to TRBD2. The CDR3 totals 17 residues. CDR1 and CDR2 (germline): LGHDT, YNNKEL (reference sequence). The J segment lost 2 bases and the V segment lost 1 base, leaving 6 bases of the junction unmatched.

The chain combines TRBV28 with TRBJ1-1; D gene ambiguous. Looked up from germline, CDR1 is MDHEN and CDR2 is SYDVKM. The CDR3 length is 14 residues. Trimming took 1 base from V and 3 from J, leaving 9 bases between them. The CDR3 region has the DNA TGTGCCAGCAGTTTATCACAGATTTACACTGAAGCTTTCTTT. Its translation: CASSLSQIYTEAFF.

V gene TRBV3-1 (or the pseudogene TRBV3-2) combines with J gene TRBJ2-3; 11 nucleotides match TRBD2. Germline values: CDR1 LGHDT, CDR2 YNNKEL (reference sequence). This CDR3 is built from 14 residues. Trimming removed 3 bases from V and 8 bases from J; junction bases left unmatched: 4. CDR3 protein: CASSQSLAGVTQYF. The CDR3 DNA reads TGTGCCAGCAGCCAGTCACTAGCGGGAGTTACGCAGTATTTT.

The J gene is TRBJ2-1, the V gene TRBV5-1; TRBD2 aligns across 12 bases. CDR1 and CDR2 from the germline V gene are SGHRS and YFSETQ. The CDR3 length is 14 residues. After removal of 4 bases from V and 8 bases from J, the junction contained 4 bases not matched to a gene. CDR3 coding DNA: TGCGCCAGCAGCAGACTAGCGGGAGCGGATGAGCAGTTCTTC. This gives the protein CASSRLAGADEQFF.

CDR3 sequence: CASRVGRASTGELFF. CDR3 sequence (DNA): TGTGCCAGCAGGGTCGGGAGGGCCAGCACCGGGGAGCTGTTTTTT. This sequence joins TRBV27 and TRBJ2-2, with 8 bases fitting TRBD2. CDR1 and CDR2 from the germline V gene are MNHEY and SMNVEV (reference sequence). The V and J ends lost 6 bases and 4 bases, in that order; junction bases with no gene match: 7. The CDR3 spans 15 residues.

The gene calls are TRBV29-1 and TRBJ1-2, with TRBD1 identical over 11 bases. CDR3 length: 13 amino acids. Germline-derived CDR1 and CDR2 are SQVTM and ANQGSEA. V shed 6 bases and J 7 bases; nucleotides not matched to a gene: 7. The CDR3 loop is CSVGQGGTGGYTF. The CDR3 DNA reads as TGCAGCGTGGGACAGGGGGGAACTGGTGGCTACACCTTC.

J is TRBJ2-2 and V is TRBV6-6; TRBD1 might be the D (6 bases). This CDR3 is built from 15 residues. CDR1 is MNHNY, CDR2 SVGAGI, per germline (reference sequence). V lost 6 bases and J lost 4, with 15 bases in between. CDR3 sequence reads: CASRAWTAGTGELFF. CDR3 bases: TGTGCCAGCAGAGCATGGACAGCCGGCACCGGGGAGCTGTTTTTT.

V gene TRBV12-3 or TRBV12-4 combines with J gene TRBJ1-2, with D possibly matching TRBD1 (5 bases). The ends were cut back, 3 bases at V and 5 bases at J, with 10 bases in the middle. The CDR3 contains 13 residues. The CDR3: CASSLSTVYGYTF. For the CDR3, the DNA is TGTGCCAGCAGTTTGTCGACAGTATATGGCTACACCTTC.

This clone has more than one count but fewer than ten. The chain couples TRBV3-1 (or the pseudogene TRBV3-2) to TRBJ1-1; the D is unclear. V was pared by 2 bases and J by 1 base, with 8 bases between. Per the germline V gene, CDR1 is LGHDT and CDR2 is YNNKEL (reference sequence). The CDR3 is made up of 14 amino acids. CDR3 in amino acids: CASSQYGRNTEAFF. The CDR3 coding sequence is TGTGCCAGCAGCCAATACGGGAGGAACACTGAAGCTTTCTTT.

The chain is built from TRBV28 and TRBJ2-1; D uncertain. V was clipped by 11 bases and J by 3 bases, with 11 bases between them. The CDR3 is 12 amino acids. The germline V gene has CDR1 MDHEN and CDR2 SYDVKM. CDR3 coding DNA: TGTGCCGCCTACTCCCGCTACAATGAGCAGTTCTTC. Amino acid sequence: CAAYSRYNEQFF.

This clone is a singleton in its sample. The chain couples TRBV4-3 to TRBJ1-2; TRBD1 agrees at 7 bases. Germline V gene data show CDR1 as LGHNA and CDR2 as YSLEER. Trimming removed 0 bases from V and 4 bases from J; junction bases left unmatched: 2. The CDR3 contains 14 residues. For the CDR3, the DNA is TGCGCCAGCAGCCAAGAGCCAGGGGGCTATGGCTACACCTTC. Its protein product is CASSQEPGGYGYTF.

This clone is judged medium-sized (0.01 to 0.1%). The V gene is TRBV6-4, the J gene TRBJ1-2; D may be TRBD1 (5 bases). Trimming pared 5 bases from V and 4 bases from J, leaving 14 bases between. The CDR3 contains 14 residues. The V gene's germline CDR1 is MRHNA and CDR2 SNTAGT. The CDR3 sequence: CASSPGPEIYGYTF. The CDR3 region has the DNA TGTGCCAGCAGTCCAGGGCCGGAAATCTATGGCTACACCTTC.

The rearrangement uses TRBV25-1 and TRBJ1-4; D not resolved. V lost 2 bases and J 4 bases, leaving 11 bases between the germline ends. The germline V gene has CDR1 MGHDK and CDR2 SYGVNS. The CDR3 totals 15 residues. CDR3 in DNA: TGTGCCAGCAGTGAAGTCCGGGGTCTTAATGAAAAACTGTTTTTT. It yields the protein CASSEVRGLNEKLFF.

The rearrangement joins TRBV21-1 to TRBJ2-4; the D call in the table, TRBD2, was not verified against the DNA. TRBV21-1 is termed a pseudogene. The length of the CDR3 is 14 residues. CDR3 sequence reads: CASPSGVAKNIQYF. The CDR3 DNA follows: TGTGCCAGCCCCTCCGGAGTAGCCAAAAACATTCAGTACTTC.